This paragraph reports one TCR beta chain. Participants' reported clinical history set cohort assignment. CDR1 SGHTA and CDR2 FQGNSA come from the germline V gene. The CDR3 contains 16 residues. The J segment lost 3 bases and the V segment lost 2 bases, leaving 9 bases of the junction unmatched. Original data processing: Reference gene primers were amplified, and this amplification served to estimate nucleated cell counts. Here immunoSEQ multiplex PCR was the method, and the copy in TCRdb shows in-frame clones only, minus some. V and J calls and clone size are as listed in that table; D and trimming were resolved from the DNA. The repertoire holds hundreds of thousands of clones, with about 89% as singletons. This entry is derived from a study of blood T cell repertoires in COVID-19. Turning to the study itself: Two negative PCRs, clearance, or symptom resolution were required of recovered Cohort 3 donors.

This TCR derives from a man between 40 and 49 years old in a cohort exposed to, infected with or recovered from COVID-19 (not recorded which). The chain uses TRBV7-2 and TRBJ2-7; TRBD2 aligns across 8 bases. The sequenced sample was PBMCs or T cells enriched from blood (not recorded which). CDR3 nucleotides: TGTGCCAGCAGCTTACATCACGGGGGGGCCTACTACGAGCAGTACTTC. Translating it yields CASSLHHGGAYYEQYF. Full variable domain (outside the CDR3, taken from reference TRBV7-2 and TRBJ2-7): GAGVSQSPSNKVTEKGKDVELRCDPISGHTALYWYRQSLGQGLEFLIYFQGNSAPDKSGLPSDRFSAERTGGSVSTLTIQRTQQEDSAVYLCASSLHHGGAYYEQYFGPGTRLTVT.